Below are 5 T cell receptor beta chains sequenced from a single sample in a study of blood T cell repertoires in COVID-19. The data were produced by immunoSEQ multiplex PCR, yet TCRdb's version contains in-frame clones alone and is incomplete. Among fewer than 350,000 clones, approximately 90% were seen once, and the ten largest hold 2.8%. Source material: PBMCs or T cells enriched from blood (not recorded which). The origin of the receptors is a man aged 35-49 years who had been exposed to COVID-19.

Only one count was recorded for this clone. This chain links TRBV5-4 with TRBJ1-1; weak D call: TRBD1 (5 bases). The CDR3 sequence is 15 residues long. The V gene's germline CDR1 is SGHNT and CDR2 YYREEE (reference sequence). The V gene lost 0 bases and the J gene lost 4 bases, with 13 bases spanning the gap. The CDR3 region is CASSLEGRRATEAFF. CDR3 sequence (DNA): TGTGCCAGCAGCTTGGAGGGGCGTAGGGCCACTGAAGCTTTCTTT.

This chain links TRBV2 with TRBJ1-2; TRBD1 is a possible D gene (5 bases). This CDR3 region has 14 residues. Germline lookup yields CDR1 SNHLY and CDR2 FYNNEI. V gave up 7 bases and J gave up 8 bases, with 20 bases separating them. CDR3 nucleotides: TGTGCCAGCACCGGGGGACCGGCCGCAAAGGGCTACACCTTC. Its translation is CASTGGPAAKGYTF.

The genes are TRBV5-1 and TRBJ1-5, with a possible D match to TRBD1 (5 bases). Trimming took off 2 bases at V and 3 bases at J, with 21 bases between the two ends. CDR1 is SGHRS, CDR2 YFSETQ, per germline. The CDR3 loop spans 18 amino acids. The CDR3 spells CASSFPYHYRKINQPQHF. For the CDR3, the DNA is TGCGCCAGCAGCTTTCCATACCATTACAGGAAAATCAATCAGCCCCAGCATTTT.

J is TRBJ1-2 and V is TRBV6-6; 10 bases agree with TRBD1. Germline CDR1 and CDR2: MNHNY and SVGAGI (reference sequence). The length of the CDR3 is 13 residues. V was clipped by 2 bases and J by 8 bases; unmatched bases: 2. The CDR3 loop reads CASSYGQGGGYTF. The CDR3 DNA sequence: TGTGCCAGCAGTTACGGACAGGGGGGCGGCTACACCTTC.

CDR3 residues: CASSLGGTGVGSEQYF. In nucleotides, the CDR3 is TGTGCCAGCAGCTTAGGTGGGACAGGGGTTGGTTCCGAGCAGTACTTC. The chain has TRBV7-2 and TRBJ2-7; 10 nucleotides align to TRBD1. The germline V gene has CDR1 SGHTA and CDR2 FQGNSA. The CDR3 runs 16 residues. J lost 6 bases, V lost 1 base, and 9 bases had no gene match.